This TCR beta chain was captured in a study of T cells in Graves' hyperthyroidism and ophthalmopathy. This clonotype was detected ten times or more. RNA transcripts served as the template for amplifying TCR beta CDR3 regions. Carried out on the TCR CDR3, a first-round RT-PCR used the HTBI primer set. MiXCR was run by TCRdb on the multiplex PCR reads, yielding one entry per CDR3 protein. The data contain about 99,000 distinct CDR3 sequences, about 50% of them singletons. Germline loops: CDR1 SEHNR, CDR2 FQNEAQ (reference sequence). The CDR3 runs 15 residues. V gave up 1 base and J gave up 0 bases, with 7 bases separating them.

This chain connects TRBV7-9 to TRBJ2-1; D unresolved. The clonotype comes from a man aged 40-55 years with Graves' hyperthyroidism. Sequenced: blood. The CDR3: CASSLVVYSYNEQFF. In DNA form, the CDR3 reads TGTGCCAGCAGCTTAGTCGTATACTCCTACAATGAGCAGTTCTTC.